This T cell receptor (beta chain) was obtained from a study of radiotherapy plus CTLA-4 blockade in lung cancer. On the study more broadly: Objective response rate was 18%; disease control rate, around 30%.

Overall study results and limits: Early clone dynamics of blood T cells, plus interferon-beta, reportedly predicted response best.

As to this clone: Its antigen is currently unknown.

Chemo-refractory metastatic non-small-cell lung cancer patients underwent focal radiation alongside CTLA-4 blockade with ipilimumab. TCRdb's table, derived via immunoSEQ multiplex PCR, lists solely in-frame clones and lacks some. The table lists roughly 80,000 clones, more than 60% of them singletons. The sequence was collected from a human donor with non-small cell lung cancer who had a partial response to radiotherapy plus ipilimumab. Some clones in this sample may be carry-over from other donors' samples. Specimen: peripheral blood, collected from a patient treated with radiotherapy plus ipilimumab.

The CDR3 bases are TGTGCCAGCAGTGACAGTCCCAGGGGGGCCAACGTCCTGACTTTC. Its translation is CASSDSPRGANVLTF. This chain connects TRBV6-4 to TRBJ2-6; D not resolved. CDR1 and CDR2 from the germline V gene are MRHNA and SNTAGT. Deletions cut 2 bases from V and 4 bases from J, with 9 bases between. This CDR3 is 15 amino acids long.